The 24 T cell receptor beta chains below were found in one sample sequenced in a study of type 1 regulatory T cells. TCRdb recomputed calls from the reads with MiXCR, one row per CDR3 protein. The repertoire holds over 14,000 distinct CDR3 sequences, with roughly 13% as singletons. Their target antigens are unknown. The sequenced sample was cultured T cells, either the whole culture or a sorted T cell fraction (not recorded which). The receptors here all came from a human donor in good health.

This clonotype was seen ten or more times. V gene TRBV5-1 combines with J gene TRBJ2-7, with 8 bases matching TRBD1. Trimming cost V 4 bases and J 0 bases; bases outside gene matches: 9. CDR3 length equals 16 residues. Germline V gene sequence: CDR1 SGHRS, CDR2 YFSETQ. The CDR3 spells CASSPQTGASSYEQYF. The DNA for the CDR3 is TGCGCCAGCAGCCCCCAGACAGGGGCCAGCTCCTACGAGCAGTACTTC.

This clonotype was seen ten or more times. The rearrangement joins TRBV29-1 to TRBJ1-1; D is unresolved. V was pared by 4 bases and J by 6 bases, with 6 bases between. Looked up from germline, CDR1 is SQVTM and CDR2 is ANQGSEA. This CDR3 has 10 amino acids. The CDR3 here is CSVGEAEAFF. CDR3 coding DNA: TGCAGCGTTGGTGAGGCTGAAGCTTTCTTT.

The rearrangement links TRBV3-1 to TRBJ2-1; TRBD2 aligns across 11 bases. V lost 3 bases and J lost 10; bases outside the gene matches: 11. The CDR3 spans 16 residues. Germline values: CDR1 LGHDT, CDR2 YNNKEL (reference sequence). CDR3 sequence: CASSQMGLAELREQFF. The DNA of the CDR3 is TGTGCCAGCAGCCAGATGGGACTAGCGGAGTTGCGGGAGCAGTTCTTC.

This clonotype is medium-sized (0.01 to 0.1%) by share. The chain carries TRBV5-1 and TRBJ2-1; 9 bases agree with TRBD2. Trimming removed 0 bases from V and 6 bases from J; junction bases left unmatched: 4. From germline, CDR1 is SGHRS and CDR2 YFSETQ. The CDR3 contains 15 residues. The CDR3 sequence is CASSLGSGRFNEQFF. The CDR3 DNA reads as TGCGCCAGCAGCTTGGGTAGCGGGAGATTCAATGAGCAGTTCTTC.

This rearrangement joins TRBV12-3 or TRBV12-4 to TRBJ2-2, with 7 bases lining up with TRBD2. There are 14 residues in the CDR3. V gave up 6 bases and J gave up 7 bases; unmatched junction bases: 8. CDR3 nucleotide sequence: TGTGCCAGCAGGCCGGGGAGGGCCATCGGGGAGCTGTTTTTT. It translates to CASRPGRAIGELFF.

The chain's CDR3 is CASSPPGQTNYGYTF. The CDR3 coding sequence is TGTGCCAGCTCACCACCGGGACAGACGAACTATGGCTACACCTTC. This chain links TRBV18 with TRBJ1-2; TRBD1 matches at 7 bases. The V segment lost 0 bases and the J segment 2 bases; nucleotides outside the gene matches: 3. The CDR3 runs to 15 residues. The germline V gene encodes CDR1 KGHSH and CDR2 LQKENI.

Many counts were recorded for this clonotype. The chain is built from TRBV7-2 and TRBJ1-6; D unresolved. Trimming removed 5 bases at V and 6 bases at J, with 8 bases between. The CDR3 contains 13 residues. In germline, CDR1 is SGHTA, CDR2 FQGNSA. CDR3 in amino acids: CASSQARNSPLHF. The CDR3 DNA sequence: TGTGCCAGCAGCCAAGCTCGTAATTCACCCCTCCACTTT.

This clonotype has at least ten counts. The gene calls are TRBV24-1 and TRBJ2-5, with 8 nucleotides matching TRBD1. This CDR3 comprises 15 residues. V trimming: 2 bases; J trimming: 1 base; junction bases outside the gene matches: 2. CDR1 is KGHDR, CDR2 SFDVKD, per germline. CDR3 sequence (DNA): TGTGCCACCAGTGATTACAGGGGGAGCCAAGAGACCCAGTACTTC. Protein: CATSDYRGSQETQYF.

This clonotype came up many times. This sequence joins TRBV29-1 and TRBJ1-3; no definite D call. Germline CDR1 SQVTM, CDR2 ANQGSEA. The CDR3 has 14 amino acids. Trimming pared 1 base from V and 0 bases from J, leaving 7 bases between. DNA of the CDR3: TGCAGCGTTGAAGGGCGAAACTCTGGAAACACCATATATTTT. Translation gives CSVEGRNSGNTIYF. The whole variable domain, remainder taken from reference TRBV29-1 and TRBJ1-3, is SAVISQKPSRDICQRGTSLTIQCQVDSQVTMMFWYRQQPGQSLTLIATANQGSEATYESGFVIDKFPISRPNLTFSTLTVSNMSPEDSSIYLCSVEGRNSGNTIYFGEGSWLTVV.

The CDR3 DNA reads TGCGCCAGCAGCTTGGGTGTATCGGGTCAGGGCGAAGAGACCCAGCATTTT. Translating it yields CASSLGVSGQGEETQHF. The chain has TRBV5-1 and TRBJ1-5, with D possibly being TRBD1 (5 bases). Germline assignment: CDR1 SGHRS and CDR2 YFSETQ. V was clipped by 0 bases and J by 11 bases, with 24 bases between them. The CDR3 loop spans 17 amino acids.

This clonotype was counted ten times or more. The chain has TRBV20-1 and TRBJ2-3; D is perhaps TRBD1 or TRBD2 (6 bases each). The CDR3 extends over 15 amino acids. Trimming removed 6 bases at V and 2 bases at J, with 18 bases between. Per the germline V gene, CDR1 is DFQATT and CDR2 is SNEGSKA (reference sequence). CDR3 region: CSASYRGPATDTQYF. Here the CDR3 DNA reads TGCAGTGCCTCTTACCGGGGGCCGGCCACAGATACGCAGTATTTT.

The chain couples TRBV18 to TRBJ2-3, with D unclear. V gave up 2 bases and J gave up 1 base, with 4 bases separating them. The CDR3 runs to 13 residues. Per the germline V gene, CDR1 is KGHSH and CDR2 is LQKENI. CDR3 loop: CASSPGGTDTQYF. Written as DNA, the CDR3 is TGTGCCAGCTCACCAGGTGGCACAGATACGCAGTATTTT.

Note on this clonotype: With a much larger clone just one base away, this may be a read error. The rearrangement uses TRBV5-1 and TRBJ2-1, with D possibly being TRBD1 or TRBD2 (5 bases each). This CDR3 comprises 15 residues. In germline, CDR1 is SGHRS, CDR2 YFSETQ. CDR3 sequence reads: CTSSTAGTDYNEQFF. The CDR3 coding sequence is TGCACCAGCAGCACAGCCGGGACCGACTACAATGAGCAGTTCTTC.

This clonotype was counted ten times or more. This chain connects TRBV6-5 to TRBJ1-5, with D perhaps TRBD1 (6 bases). This CDR3 has 13 amino acids. Germline CDR1 is MNHEY and CDR2 is SVGAGI. The germline V and J ends were trimmed by 6 bases and 3 bases, with 9 bases remaining between them. The CDR3 DNA sequence: TGTGCCAGCAGAGGGGGTCTCAATCAGCCCCAGCATTTT. It yields the protein CASRGGLNQPQHF.

The rearrangement uses TRBV7-9 and TRBJ2-3; D gene uncertain. Trimming removed 5 bases from V and 2 bases from J, with 5 bases in between. Germline CDR1 and CDR2: SEHNR and FQNEAQ (reference sequence). This CDR3 comprises 12 residues. This chain's CDR3 is CASSPNTDTQYF. The CDR3 region has the DNA TGTGCCAGCAGCCCAAACACAGATACGCAGTATTTT.

This clonotype was seen at least ten times. The chain combines TRBV5-1 with TRBJ2-1; 14 positions match TRBD2. J gave up 2 bases and V 7 bases, and 11 bases lay outside the gene matches. The CDR3 has 18 residues. CDR1 and CDR2 (germline): SGHRS, YFSETQ. In nucleotides, the CDR3 is TGCGCCAGCCGTAGCGGGACTAGCGGGAGTATCACCTACAATGAGCAGTTCTTC. Its protein product is CASRSGTSGSITYNEQFF.

With regard to this clonotype: A far larger clone is off by one base, so a read error is likely. The chain combines TRBV6-2 or TRBV6-3 with TRBJ2-7, with no clear D. This CDR3 has 11 residues. The V gene lost 5 bases and the J gene lost 7 bases, with 9 bases spanning the gap. CDR1 is MNHEY and CDR2 is SVGEGT in the germline V gene. The CDR3 loop reads CASSNHNEQYF. DNA of the CDR3: TGTGCCAGCAGTAACCACAATGAGCAGTACTTC.

By proportion, this clonotype is medium-sized. This chain uses TRBV5-1 with TRBJ2-1, with TRBD2 matching over 11 bases. CDR1 is SGHRS, CDR2 YFSETQ, per germline. Trimming cost V 1 base and J 3 bases; bases outside gene matches: 3. The CDR3 has 16 residues. The CDR3 DNA is TGCGCCAGCAGCTTGTGGGGGACTAGCGGCTACAATGAGCAGTTCTTC. Its translation is CASSLWGTSGYNEQFF. Full variable domain (rest looked up from reference TRBV5-1 and TRBJ2-1): KAGVTQTPRYLIKTRGQQVTLSCSPISGHRSVSWYQQTPGQGLQFLFEYFSETQRNKGNFPGRFSGRQFSNSRSEMNVSTLELGDSALYLCASSLWGTSGYNEQFFGPGTRLTVL.

This clonotype was seen many times. This chain connects TRBV3-1 to TRBJ2-5; no clear D. The CDR3 consists of 16 residues. Deletions cut 2 bases from V and 4 bases from J, with 17 bases between. Per germline, CDR1 LGHDT and CDR2 YNNKEL (reference sequence). CDR3 coding DNA: TGTGCCAGCAGCCAATCTCTGGAAATTAAGCGAGAGACCCAGTACTTC. This codes for CASSQSLEIKRETQYF.

This clonotype appeared many times. V and J are TRBV27 and TRBJ2-3; D not certain. Germline V lookup: CDR1 MNHEY, CDR2 SMNVEV (reference sequence). The CDR3 consists of 15 residues. Trimming stripped 5 bases from V and 0 bases from J, with 12 bases between. The CDR3 nucleotides are TGTGCCAGCAGTCCACCGAAACTTAGCACAGATACGCAGTATTTT. It is translated as CASSPPKLSTDTQYF.

This clonotype showed up just a few times. V and J are TRBV7-2 and TRBJ2-1, with a possible D match to TRBD2 (7 bases). Trimming cost V 5 bases and J 13 bases, with 18 bases left between them. Germline CDR1 reads SGHTA; CDR2 reads FQGNSA. The length of the CDR3 is 13 residues. The CDR3 nucleotides read TGTGCCAGCAGCCCACGCGTAGGGGGGGGTCAGTTCTTC. This encodes CASSPRVGGGQFF.

This clonotype was observed many times. The rearrangement uses TRBV12-3 or TRBV12-4 and TRBJ1-1; the D is unclear. V was shortened by 2 bases and J by 3 bases, with 7 bases between the two germline ends. The CDR3 consists of 13 residues. The CDR3 sequence is CASSLLLDTEAFF. CDR3 DNA: TGTGCCAGCAGTTTACTGTTAGACACTGAAGCTTTCTTT.

Many counts were recorded for this clonotype. The rearrangement uses TRBV20-1 and TRBJ1-4; D remains unclear. This CDR3 has 13 residues. Germline V gene sequence: CDR1 DFQATT, CDR2 SNEGSKA (reference sequence). The V end was cut by 0 bases, the J end by 3 bases, with 5 bases between. CDR3: CSAREVANEKLFF. CDR3 sequence (DNA): TGCAGTGCTAGAGAGGTGGCTAATGAAAAACTGTTTTTT.

The chain couples TRBV5-1 to TRBJ2-1, with D maybe TRBD2 (7 bases). Germline V gene sequence: CDR1 SGHRS, CDR2 YFSETQ. Trimming removed 4 bases from V and 2 bases from J, with 10 bases in between. The CDR3 length is 14 residues. The CDR3 coding sequence is TGCGCCAGCAGCGGGGGGGGGCCCTACAATGAGCAGTTCTTC. Protein sequence: CASSGGGPYNEQFF. The variable domain in full, completed from reference TRBV5-1 and TRBJ2-1, reads KAGVTQTPRYLIKTRGQQVTLSCSPISGHRSVSWYQQTPGQGLQFLFEYFSETQRNKGNFPGRFSGRQFSNSRSEMNVSTLELGDSALYLCASSGGGPYNEQFFGPGTRLTVL.